Following are 6 T cell receptor beta chains from one sample sequenced in a study of control samples from healthy donors and cancer patients. Assay: immunoSEQ multiplex PCR; the TCRdb copy retains only in-frame clones and omits some. This sample has 350,000 to 450,000 clones, with about 93% found just once. The sequenced sample consisted of PBMCs. Source of these receptors: a man aged 40-49 years with head and neck cancer.

The chain carries TRBV7-3 and TRBJ2-2, with a possible D match to TRBD2 (6 bases). The ends were cut back, 5 bases at V and 3 bases at J, with 16 bases in the middle. The CDR3 covers 16 residues. In germline, CDR1 is SGHTA, CDR2 FQGTGA. The CDR3 loop reads CASSRAGGAYTGELFF. CDR3 coding DNA: TGTGCCAGCAGCCGCGCAGGAGGGGCTTACACCGGGGAGCTGTTTTTT. Using reference TRBV7-3 and TRBJ2-2 for the parts outside the CDR3, the full variable domain is GAGVSQTPSNKVTEKGKYVELRCDPISGHTALYWYRQSLGQGPEFLIYFQGTGAADDSGLPNDRFFAVRPEGSVSTLKIQRTERGDSAVYLCASSRAGGAYTGELFFGEGSRLTVL.

The chain is built from TRBV10-2 and TRBJ1-6; TRBD1 agrees at 9 bases. This CDR3 has 18 amino acids. CDR1 WSHSY and CDR2 SAAADI come from the germline V gene. V gave up 6 bases and J gave up 8 bases; unmatched junction bases: 17. Here the CDR3 DNA reads TGCGCCAGCAGCGCACCGGGACAGGGTTATCTGCTCCATTCACCCCTCCACTTT. It yields the protein CASSAPGQGYLLHSPLHF.

CDR3 sequence: CASSPGREELFF. The CDR3 region has the DNA TGTGCCAGCAGCCCAGGTCGTGAGGAGCTGTTTTTT. The V and J genes are TRBV6-5 and TRBJ2-2; D gene unclear. The CDR3 is 12 amino acids. Germline lookup yields CDR1 MNHEY and CDR2 SVGAGI. The germline V and J ends were trimmed by 6 bases and 10 bases, with 12 bases remaining between them.

CDR3 sequence reads: CASSKSGSSYNEQFF. The CDR3 bases are TGTGCCAGCAGCAAAAGCGGAAGCTCCTACAATGAGCAGTTCTTC. The chain has TRBV9 and TRBJ2-1, with D maybe TRBD2 (5 bases). This CDR3 contains 15 residues. The V end lost 4 bases, the J end lost 0 bases, and 11 bases lay between the germline ends. Germline V gene data show CDR1 as SGDLS and CDR2 as YYNGEE.

V usage is TRBV5-6 and J usage is TRBJ1-1; tentatively, D is TRBD1 (5 bases). The length of the CDR3 is 17 residues. The germline V gene encodes CDR1 SGHDT and CDR2 YYEEEE. The V and J ends lost 0 bases and 0 bases respectively, with 15 bases between them. DNA for the CDR3: TGTGCCAGCAGCTTGGCCTGGGGGAGTTACATGAACACTGAAGCTTTCTTT. Its translation: CASSLAWGSYMNTEAFF.

This clone has just one count. Distinct nucleotide sequences in the sample also encode this CDR3. V gene TRBV7-9 combines with J gene TRBJ2-5; 7 bases are a match to TRBD1. V was pared by 1 base and J by 1 base, with 0 bases of the junction left unmatched. Germline V gives CDR1 SEHNR, CDR2 FQNEAQ (reference sequence). The CDR3 consists of 14 residues. The CDR3 sequence: CASSLGQGQETQYF. CDR3 sequence (DNA): TGTGCCAGCAGCTTAGGACAGGGCCAAGAGACCCAGTACTTC.